This is a list of T cell receptor beta chains from one sample in a study of cytomegalovirus exposure and HLA in healthy donors. The method was immunoSEQ multiplex PCR; TCRdb's version includes in-frame clones alone and lacks a portion of them. The data show over 100,000 clones, with 88% seen just once and about 6% held by the top ten. The sequencing sample was made of PBMCs. These TCRs come from a woman in her late teens or twenties in good health and CMV-seropositive. Each CDR3 is given with its conserved first and last residue. Each record gives: J gene, clone size, V gene, D gene, CDR3 DNA, CDR3 protein. A D gene is named only where the DNA matches it firmly. Rows may omit the clone size; those that give it use once, few, many or a size class.

TRBJ1-1,.,TRBV11-2,.,TGTGCCAGCAGCCCAGAGGGGGGGGGCACTGAAGCTTTCTTT,CASSPEGGGTEAFF
TRBJ2-5,.,TRBV5-1,.,TGCGCCAGCAGTAATACTATGGGGACCCAGTACTTC,CASSNTMGTQYF
TRBJ2-5,.,TRBV7-8,.,TGTGCCAGCAGCTTTTCCTGGCGGGGACTTCAAGAGACCCAGTACTTC,CASSFSWRGLQETQYF
TRBJ2-1,.,TRBV28,.,TGTGCCAGCAGTATCAGGGGCGAGCAGTTCTTC,CASSIRGEQFF
TRBJ2-3,.,TRBV29-1,TRBD2,TGCAGCGAGCGAGCGCGGGAGTCGATCGTAGATACGCAGTATTTT,CSERARESIVDTQYF
TRBJ1-4,.,TRBV9,.,TGTGCCAGCAGCGTCGATACAGGGTTGTTTGAAAAACTGTTTTTT,CASSVDTGLFEKLFF
TRBJ2-1,.,TRBV5-8,.,TGTGCCAGCAGCTTGGCACAAGGGGCACTCAGCTCCTACAATGAGCAGTTCTTC,CASSLAQGALSSYNEQFF
TRBJ2-3,once,TRBV27,.,TGTGCCAGCAGTCTCGGGGGGCGCAGCACAGATACGCAGTATTTT,CASSLGGRSTDTQYF
TRBJ2-1,.,TRBV5-4,TRBD2,TGTGCCAGCAGCTTGGGACTAGCGGGAGGATACAATGAGCAGTTCTTC,CASSLGLAGGYNEQFF
TRBJ2-3,.,TRBV18,TRBD2,TGTGCCAGCTCACCTCTAGCGGGGAGCACAGATACGCAGTATTTT,CASSPLAGSTDTQYF
TRBJ1-2,.,TRBV7-9,.,TGTGCCAGCAGCCTGGGAGCGGGGGGCTACACCTTC,CASSLGAGGYTF
TRBJ1-3,.,TRBV6-1,.,TGTGCCAGCAGGGCCGGGGGGTCTGGAAACACCATATATTTT,CASRAGGSGNTIYF
TRBJ2-7,.,TRBV15,.,TGTGCCACCAGCAGAGACACAGGAACAAGGAAGCAGTACTTC,CATSRDTGTRKQYF
TRBJ1-1,.,TRBV2,.,TGTGCCAGCAGTGAATCTCAGGTTGGCATGAACACTGAAGCTTTCTTT,CASSESQVGMNTEAFF
TRBJ2-5,once,TRBV5-1,.,TGCGCCAGCAGCCCCGGGACTGGGAGCGAGACCCAGTACTTC,CASSPGTGSETQYF
TRBJ1-2,.,TRBV7-9,.,TGTGCCAGCAGCCCCCCGGGGGGGTACACCTTC,CASSPPGGYTF
TRBJ1-1,.,TRBV30,.,TGTGCCTGGACCCGGGGGGTGAACACTGAAGCTTTCTTT,CAWTRGVNTEAFF
TRBJ2-7,.,TRBV4-2,.,TGTGCCAGCAGCCAAGAAGATTTTGGGTACGCGGGTTCCTCCTACGAGCAGTACTTC,CASSQEDFGYAGSSYEQYF
TRBJ1-1,.,TRBV5-4,.,TGTGCCAGCAGCCTGGGGGGGGTTGAAGCTTTCTTT,CASSLGGVEAFF
TRBJ2-3,.,TRBV18,TRBD1,TGTGCCAGCTCGGCGGTACCGGGACAGGGGGCAGGAGATACGCAGTATTTT,CASSAVPGQGAGDTQYF
TRBJ2-7,.,TRBV25-1,.,TGTGCCAGCAGTGAATTGTTGAGTCACTCCTACGAGCAGTACTTC,CASSELLSHSYEQYF
TRBJ2-4,.,TRBV5-4,TRBD1,TGTGCCAGCAGTATCGGGACAGGGAAAGCCAAAAACATTCAGTACTTC,CASSIGTGKAKNIQYF
TRBJ2-5,.,TRBV15,TRBD2,TGTGCCACCAGCAGAGATTCAATGAGCGGGAGGGGTCCGAGGGACTTC,CATSRDSMSGRGPRDF
TRBJ2-2,.,TRBV19,TRBD2,TGTGCCAGTAGTATCACTAGCGGGAGAATGGACACCGGGGAGCTGTTTTTT,CASSITSGRMDTGELFF
TRBJ2-7,.,TRBV4-1,TRBD2,TGCGCCAGCAGCCAAGATTACCTAGCGGGGGGAGCCTACGAGCAGTACTTC,CASSQDYLAGGAYEQYF
TRBJ1-1,.,TRBV7-2,.,TGTGCCAGCAGCTTCGTGACACCCCCTGAAGCTTTCTTT,CASSFVTPPEAFF
TRBJ1-1,.,TRBV5-1,.,TGCGCCAGCAGCTTGGAACCCGGGGGAAACACTGAAGCTTTCTTT,CASSLEPGGNTEAFF
TRBJ2-1,.,TRBV6-1,.,TGTGCCAGCAGTGATACCGATCGGGATATAGTGTTCTTC,CASSDTDRDIVFF
TRBJ2-3,.,TRBV10-3,TRBD2,TGTGCCATCAGTGATGTCCTAGCGGGAGGAATTGATACGCAGTATTTT,CAISDVLAGGIDTQYF
TRBJ2-7,.,TRBV18,TRBD2,TGTGCCAGCTCACCACCGGGGCTAGCGGGCAGGAGCGAGCAGTACTTC,CASSPPGLAGRSEQYF
TRBJ2-5,.,TRBV2,TRBD1,TGTGCCAGCAGTGAAGCCCTACAGGGGGCGTTGAAGACCCAGTACTTC,CASSEALQGALKTQYF
TRBJ2-2,.,TRBV9,TRBD1,TGTGCCAGCAGCTCGGGACAGGGTGAGAACACCGGGGAGCTGTTTTTT,CASSSGQGENTGELFF
TRBJ1-2,.,TRBV6-5,TRBD1,TGTGCCAGCAGGACAGGGGTAGAGGGCTACACCTTC,CASRTGVEGYTF
TRBJ1-2,.,TRBV15,.,TGTGCCACCAGCAGGATAAGACACCCCTATGGCTACACCTTC,CATSRIRHPYGYTF
TRBJ2-7,.,TRBV2,.,TGTGCGGCACGGGGGAGGAGCTCCTACGAGCAGTACTTC,CAARGRSSYEQYF
TRBJ1-4,.,TRBV19,.,TGTGCCAGTAGTATGGCAGGGGCTGGGGATGAAAAACTGTTTTTT,CASSMAGAGDEKLFF
TRBJ1-5,.,TRBV6-6,.,TGTGCCAGCAGTTACCGGGTTGGGAGTCAGCCCCAGCATTTT,CASSYRVGSQPQHF
TRBJ1-4,.,TRBV7-8,.,TGTGCCAGCAGCTTAGTCGGGGGTTGGGAAAAACTGTTTTTT,CASSLVGGWEKLFF
TRBJ1-2,.,TRBV6-4,TRBD1,TGTGCCAGCCAATCCCGGACAGGGGTAGATGGCTACACCTTC,CASQSRTGVDGYTF
TRBJ1-1,.,TRBV7-2,.,TGTGCCAGCAGCCTTACATCGAACACTGAAGCTTTCTTT,CASSLTSNTEAFF
TRBJ2-5,.,TRBV9,.,TGTGCCAGCAGCCTCACCATGACAGAAGAGACCCAGTACTTC,CASSLTMTEETQYF
TRBJ1-1,few,TRBV11-2,.,TGTGCCAGCAGCTTAGAGGCGGGGACTCACACTGAAGCTTTCTTT,CASSLEAGTHTEAFF
TRBJ1-4,few,TRBV5-1,TRBD1,TGCGCCAGCAGCTTGGTCCCGCAGGGGGCAACGGGACTGTTTTTT,CASSLVPQGATGLFF
TRBJ1-1,few,TRBV30,TRBD1,TGTGCCTGGAGTGTACGAGGGGGCCACCTGAACACTGAAGCTTTCTTT,CAWSVRGGHLNTEAFF
TRBJ1-5,.,TRBV28,.,TGTGCCAGCAGTTCGGACACCTATCAGCCCCAGCATTTT,CASSSDTYQPQHF
TRBJ2-3,.,TRBV19,TRBD2,TGTGCCAGTAGTCCTCCAGCGGGGGGCACAGATACGCAGTATTTT,CASSPPAGGTDTQYF
TRBJ2-1,.,TRBV4-2,TRBD2,TGTGCCAGCAGCCAAGATCGGCGGGCGGGAGGGCCCGTGGACAATGAGCAGTTCTTC,CASSQDRRAGGPVDNEQFF
TRBJ1-2,.,TRBV5-1,.,TGCGCCAGCAGCTTGGGCCCTTGGAGGAGGGGTTATGGCTACACCTTC,CASSLGPWRRGYGYTF
TRBJ2-7,.,TRBV5-1,TRBD1,TGCGCCAGCAGCTTGGTAGGGACAGCCTACGAGCAGTACTTC,CASSLVGTAYEQYF
TRBJ2-1,.,TRBV19,TRBD2,TGTGCCAGTAGCACGTTTGGTTTTAGCGGGGATGAGCAGTTCTTC,CASSTFGFSGDEQFF
TRBJ1-1,.,TRBV2,.,TGTGCCAGCAGGAGGGTCCGGAACACTGAAGCTTTCTTT,CASRRVRNTEAFF
TRBJ2-4,once,TRBV10-3,.,TGTGCCATCAGTGAGGGAACAGTAGCCAAAAACATTCAGTACTTC,CAISEGTVAKNIQYF
TRBJ1-2,few,TRBV30,.,TGTGCCTGGAGAGATGGCGGGGAGGTTGGCTACACCTTC,CAWRDGGEVGYTF
TRBJ2-3,once,TRBV15,TRBD2,TGTGCCACCAGCAGCACTAGCGGGTTAACAGATACGCAGTATTTT,CATSSTSGLTDTQYF